The source of this T cell receptor (beta chain) is a study of Ad26.COV2.S vaccination and SARS-CoV-2 variants. On the study more broadly: Participants got Ad26.COV2.S intramuscularly, once or twice 56 days apart.

The CDR3 is 16 amino acids. Trimming stripped 6 bases from V and 3 bases from J, with 20 bases between. Germline V CDR1 and CDR2: MDHEN, SYDVKM. Treatment of the sample: 15 to 20 received Ad26.COV2.S at low or high dose, single or two shots; about 5 received placebo; per-sample allocation not given. Sample collection was performed on day 63 after the first vaccine or placebo injection. The study used a vaccine consisting of an Ad26 vector that expressed Wuhan-strain SARS-CoV-2 spike. The repertoire was sequenced with immunoSEQ multiplex PCR; TCRdb's copy has only in-frame clones and lacks some. The table records hundreds of thousands of clones, approximately 90% of them present only once. Study-level results: After vaccination, substantial breadth of spike-specific CD8+ and CD4+ responses was reported.

A note on this clone: The target antigen is unknown.

This sample comprised peripheral blood, obtained in a trial of Ad26.COV2.S vaccine versus placebo. V and J are TRBV28 and TRBJ1-1; weak D call: TRBD1 (5 bases). This TCR derives from a person between 18 and 65 years old who received the Ad26.COV2.S COVID-19 vaccine or a placebo. The CDR3 coding sequence is TGTGCCAGCAGCCAATTCCCCACAGGTCACGACACTGAAGCTTTCTTT. Its protein is CASSQFPTGHDTEAFF.